These 22 T cell receptor beta chains share one sample of origin, sequenced in a study of neurological immune-mediated disorders. TCRdb recomputed calls from the 5' RACE reads with MiXCR, one row per CDR3 protein. The table records tens of thousands of distinct CDR3 sequences, about 6% of them present only once. The material sequenced was CD4+ T cells from blood. These receptors were obtained from a woman aged 50 to 60 in good health.

This clonotype was recorded at least ten times. The J gene is TRBJ2-1, the V gene TRBV27, with D perhaps TRBD1 or TRBD2 (7 bases each). This CDR3 is 15 amino acids long. The germline V gene encodes CDR1 MNHEY and CDR2 SMNVEV (reference sequence). Trimming shortened V by 3 bases and J by 5 bases, and 14 bases separated the two germline ends. CDR3 protein: CASSLTGTTNNEQFF. CDR3 nucleotide sequence: TGTGCCAGCAGTTTGACAGGGACTACAAACAATGAGCAGTTCTTC.

This clonotype was observed at least ten times. The V and J genes are TRBV7-3 and TRBJ1-5, with a tentative D call TRBD1 (5 bases). Germline V gene lookup returns CDR1 SGHTA and CDR2 FQGTGA. The CDR3 totals 13 residues. The V gene lost 5 bases and the J gene lost 7 bases, with 12 bases spanning the gap. CDR3 coding DNA: TGTGCCAGCAGCCAGGGTTATCGACAGCCCCAGCATTTT. This codes for CASSQGYRQPQHF.

In its sample, this clonotype was seen many times. The V gene is TRBV6-2 or TRBV6-3, the J gene TRBJ1-2; tentatively, D is TRBD1 (5 bases). Germline V gene sequence: CDR1 MNHEY, CDR2 SVGEGT. V gave up 5 bases and J gave up 2 bases, with 12 bases separating them. The CDR3 sequence is 14 residues long. In nucleotides, the CDR3 is TGTGCCAGCAGTCGTCGGGAGGGGAACTATGGCTACACCTTC. Translating gives CASSRREGNYGYTF.

Ten or more counts support this clonotype. V and J are TRBV19 and TRBJ1-5, with 7 bases lining up with TRBD1. The germline V gene encodes CDR1 LNHDA and CDR2 SQIVND (reference sequence). V dropped 5 bases and J dropped 11; count of bases not matched to a gene: 12. This CDR3 is built from 14 residues. Here the CDR3 DNA reads TGTGCCAGTAGTCCAGGACAGGTTTTAACCGCCCAGCATTTT. Translating gives CASSPGQVLTAQHF.

This clonotype was observed at least ten times. The chain uses TRBV5-1 and TRBJ2-5; 9 bases are shared with TRBD2. In germline, CDR1 is SGHRS, CDR2 YFSETQ. The CDR3 has 17 amino acids. The ends lost 4 bases at V and 3 bases at J; junction bases unmatched: 13. CDR3 DNA sequence: TGCGCCAGCAGCCTAAGCCAGCCCAGCGGGGGGAAAGAGACCCAGTACTTC. Translating it yields CASSLSQPSGGKETQYF.

This clonotype was observed many times. V is TRBV7-2 and J is TRBJ1-3, with D possibly matching TRBD1 (6 bases). Trimming removed 5 bases at V and 2 bases at J, with 13 bases between. CDR3 length: 15 residues. Germline CDR1 SGHTA, CDR2 FQGNSA. CDR3 sequence: CASSPFTGTGNTIYF. CDR3 DNA sequence: TGTGCCAGCAGCCCATTTACAGGGACTGGAAACACCATATATTTT.

This clonotype has ten or more counts. The chain combines TRBV2 with TRBJ2-5; 7 bases map to TRBD1. V gave up 4 bases and J gave up 6 bases; unmatched junction bases: 8. CDR1 and CDR2 (germline): SNHLY, FYNNEI. CDR3 length: 14 amino acids. For the CDR3, the DNA is TGTGCCAGCAGTGGACAGGGTTTAGTAAAGACCCAGTACTTC. Protein: CASSGQGLVKTQYF.

Many counts were recorded for this clonotype. This chain links TRBV20-1 with TRBJ2-1; D tentatively fits TRBD1 or TRBD2 (5 bases each). The CDR3 is 16 residues long. Germline assignment: CDR1 DFQATT and CDR2 SNEGSKA (reference sequence). V dropped 0 bases and J dropped 6 bases, with 18 bases sitting between them. This CDR3 is CSARDIRDGVLNEQFF. The DNA for the CDR3 is TGCAGTGCTAGAGATATCCGGGACGGAGTTCTCAATGAGCAGTTCTTC.

This clonotype was seen repeatedly, ten times or more. The chain recombines TRBV20-1 with TRBJ1-5; D not resolved. This CDR3 region has 14 residues. From germline, CDR1 is DFQATT and CDR2 SNEGSKA (reference sequence). Trimming took off 3 bases at V and 2 bases at J, with 11 bases between the two ends. The CDR3 DNA is TGCAGTGCTAGGATGAGGGTCGGCAATCAGCCCCAGCATTTT. Protein product: CSARMRVGNQPQHF.

This clonotype has ten or more counts. The genes are TRBV20-1 and TRBJ2-1; D remains ambiguous. CDR1 and CDR2 (germline): DFQATT, SNEGSKA (reference sequence). This CDR3 has 15 amino acids. V was trimmed by 6 bases and J by 8 bases, leaving 23 bases between them. The CDR3 nucleotides read TGCAGTGCAAAACCTAGGAGCTCCTCAGTCCATGAGCAGTTCTTC. It encodes CSAKPRSSSVHEQFF.

This clonotype was recorded at least ten times. The CDR3 DNA sequence: TGTGCCAGCTCCCTTGGACAGGGCCTGAGCGAGCAGTACTTC. It yields the protein CASSLGQGLSEQYF. The chain combines TRBV18 with TRBJ2-7, with TRBD1 identical over 8 bases. Germline CDR1 is KGHSH and CDR2 is LQKENI. This CDR3 spans 14 amino acids. Trimming cost V 6 bases and J 6 bases; bases outside gene matches: 10.

Ten or more counts support this clonotype. The junction shows a germline mismatch at one end, possibly a read error. The genes are TRBV20-1 and TRBJ2-2; weak D call: TRBD2 (6 bases). Germline CDR1 DFQATT, CDR2 SNEGSKA (reference sequence). This CDR3 has 16 residues. CDR3 sequence: CSTSTPGNLNTGELFF. In DNA form, the CDR3 reads TGCAGTACTAGCACCCCCGGGAACCTGAACACCGGGGAGCTGTTTTTT.

This clonotype has at least ten counts. The chain couples TRBV7-3 to TRBJ2-1; 8 bases match TRBD1. With 2 bases clipped from V and 10 bases from J, the junction kept 4 bases outside the gene matches. The CDR3 is 13 amino acids. The germline V gene encodes CDR1 SGHTA and CDR2 FQGTGA. CDR3 in DNA: TGTGCCAGCAGCTTACTCACAGGGGGGGAGCAGTTCTTC. Amino acids: CASSLLTGGEQFF.

This clonotype was counted at least ten times. This chain connects TRBV20-1 to TRBJ1-5, with 9 bases aligning to TRBD1. With 3 bases clipped from V and 6 bases from J, the junction kept 9 bases outside the gene matches. The CDR3 length is 15 residues. CDR1 and CDR2 from the germline V gene are DFQATT and SNEGSKA (reference sequence). CDR3 DNA: TGCAGTGCTAGTGCGGGACAGGGAAAGAGTCAGCCCCAGCATTTT. Its protein product is CSASAGQGKSQPQHF.

By frequency in the sample, this clonotype is medium-sized. The rearrangement uses TRBV20-1 and TRBJ2-1, with D perhaps TRBD2 (6 bases). CDR1 and CDR2 from the germline V gene are DFQATT and SNEGSKA (reference sequence). This CDR3 comprises 12 residues. With 4 bases removed from V and 4 bases from J, the gap between germline ends came to 8 bases. The CDR3 loop is CSAMEGYNEQFF. As DNA, the CDR3 is TGCAGTGCTATGGAGGGGTACAATGAGCAGTTCTTC.

This clonotype occurred many times. The V gene is TRBV20-1, the J gene TRBJ1-5, with D possibly matching TRBD1 (5 bases). Germline assignment: CDR1 DFQATT and CDR2 SNEGSKA (reference sequence). The CDR3 sequence is 14 residues long. CDR3 nucleotides: TGCAGCGCCGGTCGGGGGGTTAGCAATCAGCCCCAGCATTTT. It encodes CSAGRGVSNQPQHF.

This clonotype was seen repeatedly, ten times or more. CDR3 nucleotides: TGTGCCAGCAGTGAACGGACTAGCGGGAGTAGGTACAATGAGCAGTTCTTC. This sequence encodes CASSERTSGSRYNEQFF. This sequence joins TRBV6-2 or TRBV6-3 and TRBJ2-1; 13 bases fit TRBD2. The CDR3 contains 17 residues. Germline loops: CDR1 MNHEY, CDR2 SVGEGT. J was trimmed by 4 bases and V by 5 bases; bases with no gene match: 8.

Many counts were recorded for this clonotype. The rearrangement joins TRBV20-1 to TRBJ2-3, with D possibly TRBD1 on 6 matching bases. Germline assignment: CDR1 DFQATT and CDR2 SNEGSKA (reference sequence). V lost 3 bases and J 6 bases, leaving 16 bases between the germline ends. This CDR3 is 14 amino acids long. The CDR3 DNA follows: TGCAGTGCTAGCTCCAGGGGCCAGCGGGATACGCAGTATTTT. Its translation is CSASSRGQRDTQYF.

This clonotype was detected ten times or more. The rearrangement joins TRBV7-2 to TRBJ2-3; no reliable D call. The germline V gene has CDR1 SGHTA and CDR2 FQGNSA. Trimming shortened V by 3 bases and J by 2 bases, and 6 bases separated the two germline ends. The CDR3 is 13 amino acids. The CDR3 bases are TGTGCCAGCAGCTTCGGCAACACAGATACGCAGTATTTT. Protein: CASSFGNTDTQYF.

The rearrangement uses TRBV7-2 and TRBJ2-1; 7 nucleotides line up with TRBD2. The J segment lost 8 bases and the V segment lost 1 base, leaving 5 bases of the junction unmatched. The CDR3 contains 14 residues. Germline V gene lookup returns CDR1 SGHTA and CDR2 FQGNSA. CDR3 amino acids: CASSLVSREYEQFF. The CDR3 nucleotides read TGTGCCAGCAGCTTAGTCTCGCGGGAGTATGAGCAGTTCTTC.

This clonotype was found many times. The gene calls are TRBV7-2 and TRBJ2-3; D gene ambiguous. The CDR3 covers 12 residues. V was pared by 3 bases and J by 3 bases, with 4 bases between. Looked up from germline, CDR1 is SGHTA and CDR2 is FQGNSA. CDR3 DNA sequence: TGTGCCAGCAGCTTCTATACAGATACGCAGTATTTT. Encoded protein: CASSFYTDTQYF.

This clonotype was counted at least ten times. CDR3 residues: CASSNTGTLLYEQYF. CDR3 DNA: TGTGCCAGCAGCAATACCGGGACACTACTCTACGAGCAGTACTTC. V gene TRBV6-2 or TRBV6-3 combines with J gene TRBJ2-7; possible D gene TRBD1, 6 bases. Trimming cost V 6 bases and J 3 bases, with 18 bases left between them. This CDR3 spans 15 amino acids. Germline assignment: CDR1 MNHEY and CDR2 SVGEGT.